This entry concerns a single TCR beta chain. These data come from a study of blood T cell repertoires in COVID-19. In the study overall: Both acute and convalescent COVID-19 samples were obtained from the United States, Italy and Spain. Sources were T cells, B-cell-depleted T cells, or PBMCs; the material itself was cDNA or gDNA.

Per the authors' pipeline: The assay estimated nucleated cells by amplifying reference gene primers. Assay: immunoSEQ multiplex PCR; the TCRdb copy retains only in-frame clones and omits some. D and trimming were read from the DNA, whereas the V and J calls and clone size are those reported in that table. The sample has a few hundred thousand clones, around nine tenths seen once. Germline CDR1 reads MNHEY; CDR2 reads SVGEGT. The CDR3 sequence is 19 residues long. Trimming removed 4 bases from V and 1 base from J, with 25 bases in between. The chain employs TRBV6-2 or TRBV6-3 and TRBJ1-2; tentative D call: TRBD1 (6 bases). Sample: peripheral blood. The TCR was taken from a woman in her fifties or sixties with active or convalescent COVID-19. CDR3 amino acids: CASSSSPVPWTAINYGYTF. The CDR3 DNA sequence: TGTGCCAGCAGTTCCTCACCCGTTCCATGGACAGCAATTAACTATGGCTACACCTTC.